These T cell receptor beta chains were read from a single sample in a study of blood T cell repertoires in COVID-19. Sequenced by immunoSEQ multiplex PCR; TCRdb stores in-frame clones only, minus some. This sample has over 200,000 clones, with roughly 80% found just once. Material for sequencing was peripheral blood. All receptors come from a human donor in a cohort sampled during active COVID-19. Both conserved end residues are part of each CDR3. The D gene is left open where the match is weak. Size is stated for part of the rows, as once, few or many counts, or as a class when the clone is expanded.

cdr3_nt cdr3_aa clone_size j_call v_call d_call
TGTGCCAGCAGCCGCCGGGACAGGAATCAGCCCCAGCATTTT CASSRRDRNQPQHF . TRBJ1-5 TRBV5-6 TRBD1
TGTGCCAGCAGCGCCACCGGGACTAGCGTATACAATGAGCAGTTCTTC CASSATGTSVYNEQFF . TRBJ2-1 TRBV11-1 TRBD2
TGCGCCAGCAGCTCTAGCGGGAGGACATACGAGCAGTACTTC CASSSSGRTYEQYF . TRBJ2-7 TRBV5-1 TRBD2
TGTGCCAGCAGCCCGGGGGAGGGTGTGAATGAAAAACTGTTTTTT CASSPGEGVNEKLFF . TRBJ1-4 TRBV9 .
TGTGCCAGCTCACCACTTTCAGCGGGAGACGCAGATACGCAGTATTTT CASSPLSAGDADTQYF . TRBJ2-3 TRBV18 TRBD2
TGTGCCAGCAGCCCTTGGGGAGGTCCCTACGAGCAGTACTTC CASSPWGGPYEQYF . TRBJ2-7 TRBV27 .
TGTGCCAGCTCACCATCAGCGGGAGGGCCTCACGAGCAGTACTTC CASSPSAGGPHEQYF . TRBJ2-7 TRBV18 TRBD2
TGTGCCAGCAGCTTAGGAGCGGGGGACCACGAGCAGTACTTC CASSLGAGDHEQYF once TRBJ2-7 TRBV7-9 TRBD2
TGTGCCAGCAGCTTACTGGGAGGGTACCACTCCACAGATACGCAGTATTTT CASSLLGGYHSTDTQYF . TRBJ2-3 TRBV7-8 TRBD2
TGTGCCAGCAGCCCGGGAAACTACGAGCAGTACTTC CASSPGNYEQYF . TRBJ2-7 TRBV7-9 .
TGTGCCAGCAGTTTACCAGGAGGCTATGGCTACACCTTC CASSLPGGYGYTF once TRBJ1-2 TRBV27 .
TGCAGTGCTAGTCACAGTCTTAATCAGCCCCAGCATTTT CSASHSLNQPQHF few TRBJ1-5 TRBV20-1 .
TGTGCCAGCAGCTTAGGGGGCGCTGAAGCTTTCTTT CASSLGGAEAFF . TRBJ1-1 TRBV7-9 .
TGTGCCAGCAGGGTAGAGGGGGTCCGTGGCTACACCTTC CASRVEGVRGYTF once TRBJ1-2 TRBV5-6 .
TGTGCCAGCAGTCACCCGGACAGGGCCTACGAGCAGTACTTC CASSHPDRAYEQYF many TRBJ2-7 TRBV7-9 TRBD1
TGTGCCAGCAGCCCCACTAGCGGGAGTTGGGCTTACCAAGAGACCCAGTACTTC CASSPTSGSWAYQETQYF . TRBJ2-5 TRBV13 TRBD2